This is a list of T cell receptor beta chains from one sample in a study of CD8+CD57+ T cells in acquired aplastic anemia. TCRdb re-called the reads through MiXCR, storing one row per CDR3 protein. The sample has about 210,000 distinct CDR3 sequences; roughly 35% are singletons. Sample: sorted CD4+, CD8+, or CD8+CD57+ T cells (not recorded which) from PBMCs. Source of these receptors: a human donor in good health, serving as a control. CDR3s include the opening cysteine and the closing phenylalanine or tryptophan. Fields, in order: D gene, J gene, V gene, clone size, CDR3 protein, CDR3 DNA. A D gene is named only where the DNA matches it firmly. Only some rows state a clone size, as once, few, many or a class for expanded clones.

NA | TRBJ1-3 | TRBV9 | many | CASSVGNTGNTIYF | TGTGCCAGCAGCGTCGGGAATACTGGAAACACCATATATTTT
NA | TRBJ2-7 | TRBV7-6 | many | CASSLGPGSGEQYF | TGTGCCAGCAGCTTAGGCCCGGGGTCGGGGGAGCAGTACTTC
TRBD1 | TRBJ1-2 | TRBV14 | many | CASSQGQNYGYTF | TGTGCCAGCAGCCAGGGACAGAACTATGGCTACACCTTC
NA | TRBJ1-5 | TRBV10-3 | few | CASRRTGSGDQPQHF | TGTGCCAGCAGAAGAACCGGGAGCGGCGATCAGCCCCAGCATTTT
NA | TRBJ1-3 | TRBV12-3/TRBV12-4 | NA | CATAQPPGNTIYF | TGTGCCACCGCACAGCCTCCTGGAAACACCATATATTTT
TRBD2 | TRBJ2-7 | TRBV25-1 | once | CASSGGRVSYEQYF | TGTGCCAGCAGTGGCGGGAGGGTCTCCTACGAGCAGTACTTC
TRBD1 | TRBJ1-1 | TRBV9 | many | CASSVGPLTQQGREAFF | TGTGCCAGCAGCGTAGGCCCCTTGACACAACAGGGGAGGGAAGCTTTCTTT
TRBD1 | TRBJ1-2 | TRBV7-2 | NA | CASSPGQVEQF | TGTGCCAGCAGCCCGGGACAGGTGGAACAATTC
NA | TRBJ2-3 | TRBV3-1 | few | CASSQDTGDTQYF | TGTGCCAGCAGCCAAGACACAGGAGATACGCAGTATTTT
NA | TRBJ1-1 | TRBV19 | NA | CASGGAAYTEAFF | TGTGCCAGTGGGGGGGCCGCTTACACTGAAGCTTTCTTT
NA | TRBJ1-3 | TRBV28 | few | CASTETGYTGNTMYF | TGTGCCAGCACCGAGACAGGTTACACTGGAAACACCATGTATTTT
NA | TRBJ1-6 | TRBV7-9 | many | CASSGRVFRDYNSPLHF | TGTGCCAGCAGCGGCCGGGTATTCAGGGACTATAATTCACCCCTCCACTTT
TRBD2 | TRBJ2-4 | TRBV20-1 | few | CSAYGTSGGAKNIQYF | TGCAGTGCCTACGGGACTAGCGGGGGAGCCAAAAACATTCAGTACTTC
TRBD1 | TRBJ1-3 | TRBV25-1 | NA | CASSPLTGTSGNTIYF | TGTGCCAGCAGCCCGCTGACAGGGACCTCTGGAAACACCATATATTTT
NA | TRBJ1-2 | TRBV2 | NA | CASSLEGTNYGYTF | TGTGCCAGCAGTTTGGAAGGTACTAACTATGGCTACACCTTC
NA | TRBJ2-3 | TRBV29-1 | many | CSVGLSTDTQYF | TGCAGCGTTGGGCTATCCACCGATACGCAGTATTTT
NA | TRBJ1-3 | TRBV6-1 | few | CASSEGGRNTIYF | TGTGCCAGCAGTGAAGGGGGGAGAAACACCATATATTTT
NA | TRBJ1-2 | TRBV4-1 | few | CASSQDLGGNTDYGYTF | TGCGCCAGCAGCCAAGATTTGGGAGGGAACACCGACTATGGCTACACCTTC
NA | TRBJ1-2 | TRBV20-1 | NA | CSATSGDGDGYTF | TGCAGTGCGACTAGCGGGGATGGCGATGGCTACACCTTC
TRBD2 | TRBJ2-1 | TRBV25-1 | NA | CASSLSGGSSYEQFF | TGTGCCAGCAGCTTAAGCGGGGGAAGCTCCTACGAGCAGTTCTTC
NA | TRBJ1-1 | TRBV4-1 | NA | CASVRGNANTEAFF | TGCGCCAGCGTCCGGGGGAATGCGAACACTGAAGCTTTCTTT
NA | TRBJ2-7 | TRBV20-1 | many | CSASDRAYEQYF | TGCAGTGCTTCGGACAGAGCCTACGAGCAGTACTTC
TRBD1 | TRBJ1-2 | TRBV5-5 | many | CASSWGQGSYGYTF | TGTGCCAGCAGCTGGGGACAGGGCAGCTATGGCTACACCTTC
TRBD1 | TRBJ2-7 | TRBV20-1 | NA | CSAPLGTGYEQYF | TGCAGTGCTCCACTCGGGACAGGGTACGAGCAGTACTTC
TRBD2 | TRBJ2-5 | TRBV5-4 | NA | CASSQPTSRETQYF | TGTGCCAGCAGCCAACCGACTAGCCGAGAGACCCAGTACTTC
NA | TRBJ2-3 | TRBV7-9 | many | CASSFLGTQREDTQYF | TGTGCCAGCAGCTTCCTAGGGACCCAAAGGGAAGATACGCAGTATTTT
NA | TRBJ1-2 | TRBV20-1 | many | CSAIKEGYGYTF | TGCAGTGCTATAAAGGAAGGGTATGGCTACACCTTC
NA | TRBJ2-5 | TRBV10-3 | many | CAISEYQETQYF | TGTGCCATCAGTGAGTACCAAGAGACCCAGTACTTC
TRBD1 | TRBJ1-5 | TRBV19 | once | CASSPGTGRANQPQHF | TGTGCCAGTAGTCCCGGGACAGGGCGAGCTAATCAGCCCCAGCATTTT
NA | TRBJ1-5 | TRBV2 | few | CASSEVSAGSNQPQHF | TGTGCCAGCAGTGAAGTATCGGCCGGGAGCAATCAGCCCCAGCATTTT
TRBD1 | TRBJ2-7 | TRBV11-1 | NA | CASGGQGLKQSYEQYF | TGTGCCAGCGGGGGACAGGGGCTCAAGCAGTCCTACGAGCAGTACTTC
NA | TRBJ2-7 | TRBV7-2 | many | CASSPAGGVPYEQYF | TGTGCCAGCAGCCCAGCCGGGGGAGTACCCTACGAGCAGTACTTC
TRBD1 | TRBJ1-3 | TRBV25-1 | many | CASSEEVGQGYSGNTIYF | TGTGCCAGCAGTGAAGAGGTCGGACAGGGCTACTCTGGAAACACCATATATTTT
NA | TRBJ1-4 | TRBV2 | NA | CATRDRGSNEKLFF | TGTGCCACCAGAGATAGGGGATCTAATGAAAAACTGTTTTTT
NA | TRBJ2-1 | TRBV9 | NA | CASSVDGSSSYNEQFF | TGTGCCAGCAGCGTAGATGGGTCTAGCTCCTACAATGAGCAGTTCTTC
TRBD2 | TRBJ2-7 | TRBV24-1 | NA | CATSVVTSRIGYEQYF | TGTGCCACCAGTGTTGTGACTAGCAGGATTGGATACGAGCAGTACTTC
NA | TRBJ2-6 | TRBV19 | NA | CASSIRGRTEAF | TGTGCCAGTAGTATACGGGGCCGGACTGAAGCTTTC
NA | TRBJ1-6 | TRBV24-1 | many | CATSDSRANSPLHF | TGTGCCACCAGTGATTCAAGGGCGAATTCACCCCTCCACTTT
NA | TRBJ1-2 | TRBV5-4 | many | CASSLAQAAGVVF | TGTGCCAGCAGCTTGGCACAGGCCGCTGGAGTGGTCTTC
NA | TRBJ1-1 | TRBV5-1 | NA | CASSPTGAAPSTEAFF | TGCGCCAGCAGCCCAACTGGGGCAGCCCCGAGCACTGAAGCTTTCTTT
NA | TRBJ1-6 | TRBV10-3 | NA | CAIGRGSFNSPLHF | TGTGCCATCGGGCGAGGGTCATTTAATTCACCCCTCCACTTT
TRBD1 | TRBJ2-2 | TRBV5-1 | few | CASSYYYRTGGTGELFF | TGCGCCAGCAGCTACTACTACCGGACAGGGGGCACCGGGGAGCTGTTTTTT
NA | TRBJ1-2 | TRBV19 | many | CASSMTGGYGYTF | TGTGCCAGTAGTATGACAGGAGGCTATGGCTACACCTTC
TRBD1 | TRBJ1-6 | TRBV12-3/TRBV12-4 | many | CASTTGGSYNSPLHF | TGTGCCAGCACCACAGGGGGCTCCTATAATTCACCCCTCCACTTT
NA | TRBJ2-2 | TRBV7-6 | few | CASSSRALGTGELFF | TGTGCCAGCAGCTCCAGGGCTTTGGGCACCGGGGAGCTGTTTTTT
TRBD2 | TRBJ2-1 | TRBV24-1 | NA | CATSDATSGSNEQLF | TGTGCCACCAGTGACGCCACTAGCGGGAGTAATGAGCAGCTCTTC